This is a list of T cell receptor beta chains from one sample in a study of blood T cell repertoires in COVID-19. Assay used: immunoSEQ multiplex PCR; TCRdb lists only in-frame clones, some missing. The repertoire includes a few hundred thousand clones, roughly 88% of them detected once, and roughly a sixth sits in the top ten. The sequencing input was peripheral blood. All receptors come from a man aged 50-60 years with COVID-19, enrolled during active disease. Both conserved end residues are part of each CDR3. The order of the fields is clone size, V gene, J gene, D gene, CDR3 DNA, CDR3 protein. A D gene is named only where the DNA matches it firmly. Clone size is shown for a subset of rows, as once, few, many or a class of expanded clone.

NA	TRBV10-3	TRBJ2-1	TRBD2	TGTGCCATGTCGGACGGACTAGCGGGAGGAAACAATGAGCAGTTCTTC	CAMSDGLAGGNNEQFF
NA	TRBV3-1/TRBV3-2	TRBJ2-5	NA	TGTGCCAGCAGCCAAGGCCCAGGGACACAAGAGACCCAGTACTTC	CASSQGPGTQETQYF
NA	TRBV5-6	TRBJ2-2	NA	TGTGCCAGCAGCTTGTTCGGCGGTCCCGGGGAGCTGTTTTTT	CASSLFGGPGELFF
few	TRBV2	TRBJ2-2	NA	TGTGCCAGCACAGGGTTTTCGAACACCGGGGAGCTGTTTTTT	CASTGFSNTGELFF
NA	TRBV23-1	TRBJ1-4	TRBD1	TGCGCCAGCTTCCAACCGGGACAGCAGAATGAAAAACTGTTTTTT	CASFQPGQQNEKLFF
NA	TRBV12-5	TRBJ1-5	TRBD1	TGTGCTAGTGGGGACAGGTATAGCAATCAGCCCCAGCATTTT	CASGDRYSNQPQHF
NA	TRBV11-1	TRBJ2-1	NA	TGTGCCAGCAGTTCTGACTACTCTTCCTACAATGAGCAGTTCTTC	CASSSDYSSYNEQFF
NA	TRBV19	TRBJ1-5	TRBD1	TGTGCCAGTAGTATCCAGGGGGCAAGGGTAAATCAGCCCCAGCATTTT	CASSIQGARVNQPQHF
NA	TRBV27	TRBJ1-4	NA	TGTGCCAGCAGTTTGGCGGGGTACACTAATGAAAAACTGTTTTTT	CASSLAGYTNEKLFF
NA	TRBV2	TRBJ2-7	TRBD1	TGTGCCAGCAGTCCTCCCGGGACAGTAACCTACGAGCAGTACTTC	CASSPPGTVTYEQYF
NA	TRBV4-2	TRBJ2-7	TRBD1	TGTGCCAGCAGCCCTCGACAGGGTAGCTCCTACGAGCAGTACTTC	CASSPRQGSSYEQYF
NA	TRBV5-1	TRBJ2-1	TRBD2	TGCGCCAGCAGCTTGGGGGCAGCGGGAGGTGGTAATGAGCAGTTCTTC	CASSLGAAGGGNEQFF
NA	TRBV7-2	TRBJ2-7	NA	TGTGCCAGCAGCTTAGAGGGGCAGGGCTACTACGAGCAGTACTTC	CASSLEGQGYYEQYF
once	TRBV5-8	TRBJ2-1	NA	TGTGCCAGCAGAAGGCGGGACAGCGATGAGTTCTTC	CASRRRDSDEFF
NA	TRBV7-9	TRBJ2-5	NA	TGTGCCAGCAGTCCCGGGACTCCCGGGGAGACCCAGTACTTC	CASSPGTPGETQYF
NA	TRBV19	TRBJ2-3	NA	TGTGCCAGTCGTGGCCTAGCGTCGGATACGCAGTATTTT	CASRGLASDTQYF
NA	TRBV9	TRBJ2-1	NA	TGTGCCAGCAGCCCCTCGGGAGTCTCCTACAATGAGCAGTTCTTC	CASSPSGVSYNEQFF
NA	TRBV5-1	TRBJ2-5	NA	TGCGCCAGCCTCCGGGGGAGCCCGATAAACAAAGGGACCCAGTACTTC	CASLRGSPINKGTQYF
once	TRBV28	TRBJ1-4	NA	TGTGCCAGCAGTTCTTCAGGGTCAACTAATGAAAAACTGTTTTTT	CASSSSGSTNEKLFF
NA	TRBV2	TRBJ1-1	NA	TGTGCCAGCACCTTGAGGGCCGAAGCTTTCTTT	CASTLRAEAFF
NA	TRBV7-9	TRBJ2-2	TRBD1	TGTGCCAGCAGCCCCGGGACAGCCCCGAGCACCGGGGAGCTGTTTTTT	CASSPGTAPSTGELFF
NA	TRBV2	TRBJ2-4	TRBD2	TGTGCCAGCAGTGCGTCTCTAGCGGTCGCCAAAAACATTCAGTACTTC	CASSASLAVAKNIQYF
NA	TRBV24-1	TRBJ2-1	NA	TGTGCCACCAGTGGAGCGGGTCCTTCCTACAATGAGCAGTTCTTC	CATSGAGPSYNEQFF
NA	TRBV7-3	TRBJ2-5	NA	TGTGCCAGCAGCGCCGGGCCGGGACAAGAGACCCAGTACTTC	CASSAGPGQETQYF
once	TRBV4-3	TRBJ1-6	NA	TGCGCCAGCAGCCAAGATCAGGGTGACAATTCACCCCTCCACTTT	CASSQDQGDNSPLHF
NA	TRBV30	TRBJ2-5	NA	TGTGCCTGGAGCGGCTCGGTCGGGGAGACCCAGTACTTC	CAWSGSVGETQYF
NA	TRBV6-6	TRBJ1-2	NA	TGTGCCAGCAGTTACTCGCTCGGGTCCTATGGCTACACCTTC	CASSYSLGSYGYTF
NA	TRBV5-1	TRBJ1-2	TRBD1	TGCGCCAGCAGTGGGACAGCAAACTATGGCTACACCTTC	CASSGTANYGYTF
once	TRBV7-9	TRBJ1-4	NA	TGTGCCAGCAGCTTAGAAGGGGGTAACAATGAAAAACTGTTTTTT	CASSLEGGNNEKLFF
NA	TRBV9	TRBJ2-3	TRBD1	TGTGCCAGCAGCGTACGACAGGGCCTATTCACAGATACGCAGTATTTT	CASSVRQGLFTDTQYF
NA	TRBV6-2/TRBV6-3	TRBJ2-3	NA	TGTGCCAGCAGTTATCGGGGGGATACGCAGTATTTT	CASSYRGDTQYF
NA	TRBV24-1	TRBJ2-1	TRBD2	TGTGCCACCAGTGATTTGAGACTAGCGGGAGGGTACAATGAGCAGTTCTTC	CATSDLRLAGGYNEQFF
few	TRBV28	TRBJ1-3	NA	TGTGCCAGCAGTTCCGACAGACGGAACACCATATATTTT	CASSSDRRNTIYF
few	TRBV6-2/TRBV6-3	TRBJ2-6	NA	TGTGCCAGCAGTTTTCGACATCGTGGGGCCAACGTCCTGACTTTC	CASSFRHRGANVLTF